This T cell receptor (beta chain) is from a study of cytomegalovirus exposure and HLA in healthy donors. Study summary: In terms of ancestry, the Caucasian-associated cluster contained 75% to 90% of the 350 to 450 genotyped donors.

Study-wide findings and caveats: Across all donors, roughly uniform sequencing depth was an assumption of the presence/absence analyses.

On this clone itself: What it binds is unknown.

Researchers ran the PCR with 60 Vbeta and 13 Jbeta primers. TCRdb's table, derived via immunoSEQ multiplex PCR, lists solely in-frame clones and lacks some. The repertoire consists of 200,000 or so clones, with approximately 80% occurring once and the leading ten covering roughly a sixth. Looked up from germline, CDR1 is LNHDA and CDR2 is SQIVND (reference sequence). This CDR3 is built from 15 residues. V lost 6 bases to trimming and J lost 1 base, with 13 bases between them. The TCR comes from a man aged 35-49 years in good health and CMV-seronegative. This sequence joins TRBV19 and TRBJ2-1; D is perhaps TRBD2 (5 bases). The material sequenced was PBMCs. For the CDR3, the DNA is TGTGCCAGTAGGAGCGGAGCCGGGTCCTACAATGAGCAGTTCTTC. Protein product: CASRSGAGSYNEQFF.